A single sample gave rise to the 9 T cell receptor beta chains below, sequenced in a study of Ad26.COV2.S vaccination and SARS-CoV-2 variants. Specified treatment: around 19 received Ad26.COV2.S at low or high dose, single or two shots; 5 received placebo; per-sample allocation not given. All samples were drawn on day 63, counting from the first vaccine or placebo injection. Sequenced by immunoSEQ multiplex PCR; TCRdb stores in-frame clones only, minus some. The table includes some 480,000 clones, roughly 87% detected once. The sample here was peripheral blood, taken in a trial of Ad26.COV2.S vaccine versus placebo. The receptors shown here come from a person aged 18-65 years who received the Ad26.COV2.S COVID-19 vaccine or a placebo.

J is TRBJ2-3 and V is TRBV7-9; TRBD1 matches 7 bases. Germline V lookup: CDR1 SEHNR, CDR2 FQNEAQ (reference sequence). The J segment lost 4 bases and the V segment lost 4 bases, leaving 11 bases of the junction unmatched. This CDR3 is 16 amino acids long. The CDR3 spells CASSSSPRQGPDTQYF. The CDR3 coding sequence is TGTGCCAGCAGCTCCAGCCCCCGACAGGGACCAGATACGCAGTATTTT.

The chain couples TRBV24-1 to TRBJ2-3, with D possibly called TRBD1 or TRBD2 (5 bases each). Germline V lookup: CDR1 KGHDR, CDR2 SFDVKD. V was clipped by 3 bases and J by 4 bases, with 10 bases between them. CDR3 length equals 14 residues. CDR3: CATSDPRGADTQYF. The DNA for the CDR3 is TGTGCCACCAGTGATCCCCGAGGGGCAGATACGCAGTATTTT.

The V gene is TRBV19, the J gene TRBJ2-2; TRBD1 agrees at 9 bases. Germline values: CDR1 LNHDA, CDR2 SQIVND (reference sequence). The V gene end was trimmed by 7 bases and the J gene end by 7 bases; junction bases not matched to a gene: 7. This CDR3 comprises 14 residues. CDR3 nucleotide sequence: TGTGCCAGTATTAACAGGGGGCAGCGCGGGGAGCTGTTTTTT. This translates into CASINRGQRGELFF.

V gene TRBV27 combines with J gene TRBJ2-2; TRBD2 matches at 10 bases. The CDR3 sequence is 14 residues long. Germline V gives CDR1 MNHEY, CDR2 SMNVEV (reference sequence). V lost 5 bases to trimming and J lost 10 bases; unmatched junction nucleotides: 7. The CDR3 region has the DNA TGTGCCAGCAGTAGACAACTAGCGGGGACGGAGCTGTTTTTT. It yields the protein CASSRQLAGTELFF.

This chain joins TRBV9 and TRBJ1-3; D is ambiguous. From germline, CDR1 is SGDLS and CDR2 YYNGEE. The CDR3 length is 15 residues. V was pared by 0 bases and J by 0 bases, with 7 bases between. CDR3 sequence: CASSVGSTSGNTIYF. CDR3 DNA: TGTGCCAGCAGCGTAGGTAGTACCTCTGGAAACACCATATATTTT.

The CDR3 nucleotides read TGTGCCAGCAGTGAATTTTTATCGTTGTCAGGGTATCCCTACGAGCAGTACTTC. Residues: CASSEFLSLSGYPYEQYF. The chain is built from TRBV2 and TRBJ2-7; tentative D call: TRBD1 (5 bases). Germline-derived CDR1 and CDR2 are SNHLY and FYNNEI. The V end was cut by 2 bases, the J end by 2 bases, with 22 bases between. CDR3 size: 18 residues.

This chain links TRBV5-1 with TRBJ1-1, with 9 positions matching TRBD1. The CDR3 is 15 residues long. The germline V gene has CDR1 SGHRS and CDR2 YFSETQ. V dropped 8 bases and J dropped 1; count of bases not matched to a gene: 9. This chain's CDR3 is CASKQGARANTEAFF. As DNA, the CDR3 is TGCGCCAGTAAACAGGGGGCGAGGGCGAACACTGAAGCTTTCTTT.

V usage is TRBV7-3 and J usage is TRBJ1-5; 7 nucleotides line up with TRBD1. CDR1 and CDR2 (germline): SGHTA, FQGTGA. The CDR3 spans 14 residues. The V segment lost 5 bases and the J segment 2 bases; nucleotides outside the gene matches: 3. In nucleotides, the CDR3 is TGTGCCAGCAGCGTCGGGACAGGCAATCAGCCCCAGCATTTT. Translated, it gives CASSVGTGNQPQHF.

The chain uses TRBV7-8 and TRBJ2-3; 12 bases map to TRBD2. The CDR3 has 17 residues. Germline V gene sequence: CDR1 SGHVS, CDR2 FQNEAQ. V lost 4 bases to trimming and J lost 2 bases; unmatched junction nucleotides: 7. The CDR3 coding sequence is TGTGCCAGCAGCTCAACTAGCGGGAGGCCCCTCACAGATACGCAGTATTTT. Translating gives CASSSTSGRPLTDTQYF.